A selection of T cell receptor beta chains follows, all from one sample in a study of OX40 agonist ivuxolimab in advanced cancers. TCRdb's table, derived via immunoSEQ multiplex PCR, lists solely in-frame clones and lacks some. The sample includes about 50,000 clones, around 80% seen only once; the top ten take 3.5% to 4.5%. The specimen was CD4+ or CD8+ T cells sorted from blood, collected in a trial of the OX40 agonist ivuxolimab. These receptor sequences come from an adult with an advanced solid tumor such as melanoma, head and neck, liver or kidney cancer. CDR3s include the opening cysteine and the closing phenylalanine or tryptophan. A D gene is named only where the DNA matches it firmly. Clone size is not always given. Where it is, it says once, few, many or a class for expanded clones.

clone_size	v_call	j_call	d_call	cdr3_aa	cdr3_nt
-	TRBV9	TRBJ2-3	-	CASGGHTDTQYF	TGTGCCAGCGGGGGCCACACAGATACGCAGTATTTT
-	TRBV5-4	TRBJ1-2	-	CASSLARSGYTF	TGTGCCAGCAGCTTGGCTAGAAGTGGCTACACCTTC
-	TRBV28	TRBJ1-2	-	CASSLGGRRGGYTF	TGTGCCAGCAGTCTAGGGGGGCGCAGGGGTGGCTACACCTTC
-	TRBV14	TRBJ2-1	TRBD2	CASSQARGLGLGEQFF	TGTGCCAGCAGCCAAGCCCGGGGACTAGGGCTAGGTGAGCAGTTCTTC
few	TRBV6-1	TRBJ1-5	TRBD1	CASGQERPQHF	TGTGCCAGCGGACAGGAGCGGCCCCAGCATTTT
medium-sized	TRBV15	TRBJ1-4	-	CATSRDKSATNEKLFF	TGTGCCACCAGCAGAGACAAGTCTGCAACTAATGAAAAACTGTTTTTT
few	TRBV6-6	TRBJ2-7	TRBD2	CASRGTSGSDYEQYF	TGTGCCAGCAGGGGGACTAGCGGGAGTGATTACGAGCAGTACTTC
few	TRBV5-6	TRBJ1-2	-	CASSFFALREVYGYTF	TGTGCCAGCAGCTTCTTTGCCCTGAGAGAAGTCTATGGCTACACCTTC
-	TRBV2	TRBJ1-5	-	CASNGREGNQPQHF	TGTGCCAGCAACGGCAGGGAGGGCAATCAGCCCCAGCATTTT
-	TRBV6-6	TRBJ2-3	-	CASSFPRDTQYF	TGTGCCAGCAGTTTCCCCCGAGATACGCAGTATTTT
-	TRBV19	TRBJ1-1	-	CASSIDRVTEAFF	TGTGCCAGTAGTATAGACAGGGTCACTGAAGCTTTCTTT
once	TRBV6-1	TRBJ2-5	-	CASSYGKTQYF	TGTGCCAGCAGTTACGGAAAGACCCAGTACTTC
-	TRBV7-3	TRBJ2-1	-	CASSLAVGTEQFF	TGTGCCAGCAGCCTCGCGGTAGGGACTGAGCAGTTCTTC
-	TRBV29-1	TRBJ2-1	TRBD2	CSVAGLAGYNEQFF	TGCAGCGTGGCGGGACTAGCGGGGTACAATGAGCAGTTCTTC
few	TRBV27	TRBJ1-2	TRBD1	CASWRQGANGYTF	TGTGCCAGCTGGCGACAGGGGGCGAATGGCTACACCTTC